This TCR beta chain was recorded in a study of cytomegalovirus exposure and HLA in healthy donors. The V gene's germline CDR1 is SGHNT and CDR2 YYREEE (reference sequence). This CDR3 spans 16 amino acids. V shed 4 bases and J 6 bases; nucleotides not matched to a gene: 8. The PCR was carried out with 60 Vbeta primers and 13 Jbeta primers. Generated by immunoSEQ multiplex PCR, the TCRdb table keeps only in-frame clones and is missing some. The table shows roughly 160,000 clones, with 75% to 85% occurring only once. The TCR was taken from a man aged 25-40 years in good health and CMV-seronegative. V and J are TRBV5-4 and TRBJ1-6; 9 bases are shared with TRBD1. Sequenced sample: PBMCs. The CDR3 sequence is CASSARGQGVNSPLHF. The CDR3 nucleotides read TGTGCCAGCAGCGCGCGGGGACAGGGAGTTAATTCACCCCTCCACTTT.